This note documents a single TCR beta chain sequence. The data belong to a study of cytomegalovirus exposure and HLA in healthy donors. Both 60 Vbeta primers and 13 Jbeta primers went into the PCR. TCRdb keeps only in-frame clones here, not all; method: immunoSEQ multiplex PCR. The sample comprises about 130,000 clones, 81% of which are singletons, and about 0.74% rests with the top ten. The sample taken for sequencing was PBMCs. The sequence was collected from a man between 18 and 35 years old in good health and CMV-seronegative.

CDR3 bases: TGTGCCAGCAGCTTGGTCCGAGATGGCTACACCTTC. Its protein is CASSLVRDGYTF. V gene TRBV5-4 combines with J gene TRBJ1-2; D ambiguous. CDR3 size: 12 residues. Germline V lookup: CDR1 SGHNT, CDR2 YYREEE (reference sequence). V was shortened by 0 bases and J by 6 bases, with 6 bases between the two germline ends. Drawing the rest from reference TRBV5-4 and TRBJ1-2, the complete variable domain is ETGVTQSPTHLIKTRGQQVTLRCSSQSGHNTVSWYQQALGQGPQFIFQYYREEENGRGNFPPRFSGLQFPNYSSELNVNALELDDSALYLCASSLVRDGYTFGSGTRLTVV.